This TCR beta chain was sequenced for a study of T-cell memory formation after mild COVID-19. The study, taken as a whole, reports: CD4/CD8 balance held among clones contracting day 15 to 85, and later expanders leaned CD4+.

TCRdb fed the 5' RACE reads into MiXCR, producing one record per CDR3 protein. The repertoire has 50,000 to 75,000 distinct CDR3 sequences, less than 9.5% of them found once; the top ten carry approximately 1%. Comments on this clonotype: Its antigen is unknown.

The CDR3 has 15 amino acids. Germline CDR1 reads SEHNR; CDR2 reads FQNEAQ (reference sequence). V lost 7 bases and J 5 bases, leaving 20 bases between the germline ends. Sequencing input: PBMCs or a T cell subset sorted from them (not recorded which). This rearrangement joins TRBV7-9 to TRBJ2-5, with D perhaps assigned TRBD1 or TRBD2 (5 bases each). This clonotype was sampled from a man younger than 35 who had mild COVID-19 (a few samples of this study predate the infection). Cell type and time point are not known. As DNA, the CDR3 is TGTGCCAGCACCCCTGGACCCGTGGGGGTTGAGACCCAGTACTTC. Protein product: CASTPGPVGVETQYF.